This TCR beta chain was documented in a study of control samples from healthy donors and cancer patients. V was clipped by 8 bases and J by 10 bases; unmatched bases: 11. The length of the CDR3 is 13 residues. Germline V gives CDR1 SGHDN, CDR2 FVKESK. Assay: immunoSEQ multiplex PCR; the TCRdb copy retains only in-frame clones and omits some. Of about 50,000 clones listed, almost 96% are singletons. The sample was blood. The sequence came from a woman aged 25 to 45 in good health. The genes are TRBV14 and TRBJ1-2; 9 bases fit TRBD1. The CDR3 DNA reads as TGTGCCAGCTCACCGGGACAGGGCATCGACTACACCTTC. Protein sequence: CASSPGQGIDYTF.